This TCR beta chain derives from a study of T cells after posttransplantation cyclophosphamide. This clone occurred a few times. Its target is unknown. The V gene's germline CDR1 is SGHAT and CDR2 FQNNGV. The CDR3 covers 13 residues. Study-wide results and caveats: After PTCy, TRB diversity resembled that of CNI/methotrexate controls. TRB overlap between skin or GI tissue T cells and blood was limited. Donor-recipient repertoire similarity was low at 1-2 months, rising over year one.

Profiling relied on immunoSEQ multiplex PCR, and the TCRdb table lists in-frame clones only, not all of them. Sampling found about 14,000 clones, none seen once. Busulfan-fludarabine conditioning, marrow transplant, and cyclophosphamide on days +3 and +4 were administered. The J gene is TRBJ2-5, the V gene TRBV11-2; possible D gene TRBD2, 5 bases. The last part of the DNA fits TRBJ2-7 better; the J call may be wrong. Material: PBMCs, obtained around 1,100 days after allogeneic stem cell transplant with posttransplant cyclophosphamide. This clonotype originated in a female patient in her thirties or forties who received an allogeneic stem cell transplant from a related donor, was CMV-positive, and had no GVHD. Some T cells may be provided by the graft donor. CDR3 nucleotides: TGTGCCAGCAGCTTAGTCGGGGATCACGAGCAGTACTTC. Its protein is CASSLVGDHEQYF.